This TCR beta chain was identified in a study of shared clonotypes between healthy human individuals. Sequencing was performed with immunoSEQ multiplex PCR; in TCRdb, only in-frame clones are kept and a portion is missing. The table includes 2 million to 2.5 million clones, just over 90% detected once. In germline, CDR1 is MDHEN, CDR2 SYDVKM. J was trimmed by 7 bases and V by 6 bases; bases with no gene match: 10. CDR3 length: 15 residues. Sequencing was carried out using naive CD4+ T cells from PBMCs. The subset: CD45RA+ positively selected. The chain uses TRBV28 and TRBJ2-1, with 9 bases lining up with TRBD2. This clonotype was sampled from a young man in good health. Some clones in this sample may be carry-over from other donors' samples. CDR3 region: CASRELAGLGNEQFF. CDR3 DNA sequence: TGTGCCAGCAGGGAGCTAGCGGGGTTGGGAAATGAGCAGTTCTTC.